The 21 T cell receptor beta chains below come from one sample, sequenced in a study of regulatory T cells in long-lasting Graves disease. Time point defined: persistent/refractory GD, antithyroid drugs over 5 years with positive TRAb. From PBMCs, RNA was extracted and then used to make the TCR library. TCR beta libraries were built with iRepertoire HTBI primers and Arm-PCR of CDR3 regions. TCRdb redid the calling of the multiplex PCR reads with MiXCR, one entry per CDR3 protein. The sample includes 300,000 to 350,000 distinct CDR3 sequences, less than 20% seen only once; the top ten take less than 35%. Material: peripheral blood mononuclear cells (PBMCs), obtained when the disease was refractory, from a patient treated with antithyroid drugs. These receptors were taken from a female donor with Graves disease.

This clonotype was detected many times. The V gene is TRBV7-2, the J gene TRBJ1-2; D perhaps matches TRBD1 (6 bases). The length of the CDR3 is 15 residues. From germline, CDR1 is SGHTA and CDR2 FQGNSA. Trimming cost V 1 base and J 2 bases, with 11 bases left between them. CDR3 in DNA: TGTGCCAGCAGCTTAGTAGCGGGACAAAACTATGGCTACACCTTC. Its translation is CASSLVAGQNYGYTF.

This sequence joins TRBV11-1 and TRBJ2-2; D perhaps matches TRBD1 (5 bases). Germline CDR1 reads SGHAT; CDR2 reads FQDESV (reference sequence). The CDR3 runs to 15 residues. V gave up 4 bases and J gave up 0 bases, with 9 bases separating them. CDR3 loop: CASSSRQSNTGELFF. The CDR3 bases are TGTGCCAGCAGCTCCCGACAGTCGAACACCGGGGAGCTGTTTTTT.

V gene TRBV7-6 combines with J gene TRBJ2-2, with D possibly matching TRBD2 (5 bases). V lost 4 bases and J lost 5, with 17 bases in between. Germline V gives CDR1 SGHVS, CDR2 FNYEAQ. CDR3 length: 16 residues. This CDR3 reads CASSSARASLTGELFF. CDR3 nucleotides: TGTGCCAGCAGCTCAGCGAGGGCTAGTCTAACCGGGGAGCTGTTTTTT.

This clonotype was observed a few times. The CDR3 loop reads CASSLLRLATYNEQFF. The CDR3 DNA is TGTGCCAGCAGCTTATTGAGGCTAGCTACCTACAATGAGCAGTTCTTC. This chain joins TRBV7-8 and TRBJ2-1; tentative D call: TRBD2 (5 bases). The CDR3 spans 16 residues. With 2 bases removed from V and 2 bases from J, the gap between germline ends came to 13 bases. Germline V gives CDR1 SGHVS, CDR2 FQNEAQ.

This clonotype was picked up many times. The chain uses TRBV29-1 and TRBJ1-4; no reliable D call. Germline values: CDR1 SQVTM, CDR2 ANQGSEA. Trimming removed 3 bases from V and 10 bases from J, with 12 bases in between. The CDR3 loop spans 12 amino acids. The CDR3: CSVEAFPGKLFF. Here the CDR3 DNA reads TGCAGCGTTGAGGCATTTCCTGGAAAACTGTTTTTT.

The sample holds many counts of this clonotype. The chain has TRBV28 and TRBJ2-7; 11 bases map to TRBD2. The V and J ends lost 6 bases and 9 bases, in that order; junction bases with no gene match: 13. Germline CDR1 is MDHEN and CDR2 is SYDVKM. CDR3 size: 15 residues. The CDR3 reads CASSRRLAGLMGQYF. CDR3 nucleotides: TGTGCCAGCAGCCGCCGACTAGCGGGATTAATGGGGCAGTACTTC.

The rearrangement links TRBV6-4 to TRBJ1-5, with 9 bases fitting TRBD1. The CDR3 runs to 19 residues. V lost 4 bases, J lost 5 bases, and 18 bases stayed unmatched. The germline V gene encodes CDR1 MRHNA and CDR2 SNTAGT. The CDR3 DNA is TGTGCCAGCAGTGTGACTATCCCCCGGGACAGGGCTATCTATCAGCCCCAGCATTTT. The encoded protein is CASSVTIPRDRAIYQPQHF.

V usage is TRBV11-2 and J usage is TRBJ1-3; D might be TRBD1 (5 bases). Germline V gives CDR1 SGHAT, CDR2 FQNNGV. The CDR3 spans 15 residues. Trimming pared 5 bases from V and 4 bases from J, leaving 15 bases between. This chain's CDR3 is CASSLQDSGGNTIYF. The CDR3 DNA follows: TGTGCCAGCAGCCTACAGGATTCCGGGGGAAACACCATATATTTT.

The chain joins TRBV20-1 to TRBJ2-2; 8 bases agree with TRBD1. CDR3 length equals 14 residues. With V trimmed by 6 bases and J by 0 bases, 3 bases remained unmatched. CDR1 is DFQATT and CDR2 is SNEGSKA in the germline V gene (reference sequence). The CDR3 sequence is CSAGQGTNTGELFF. The CDR3 DNA reads TGCAGTGCAGGACAGGGTACGAACACCGGGGAGCTGTTTTTT.

A remark on this clonotype: This clone may be a read error of a much larger clone one base away. This chain uses TRBV20-1 with TRBJ2-5, with 8 bases identical to TRBD2. This CDR3 comprises 19 residues. The germline V gene encodes CDR1 DFQATT and CDR2 SNEGSKA (reference sequence). CDR3 in amino acids: CIARDVTRASGRGGETQYF. In DNA form, the CDR3 reads TGCATTGCTAGAGATGTGACCCGAGCCAGCGGGAGAGGCGGAGAGACCCAGTACTTC.

This clonotype was seen many times. The chain is built from TRBV20-1 and TRBJ2-7; tentative D call: TRBD2 (5 bases). Per the germline V gene, CDR1 is DFQATT and CDR2 is SNEGSKA (reference sequence). V was shortened by 0 bases and J by 4 bases, with 13 bases between the two germline ends. This CDR3 is built from 14 residues. The CDR3 bases are TGCAGTGCTAGAGATGGCGGGCAGAGATACGAGCAGTACTTC. This sequence encodes CSARDGGQRYEQYF.

In this sample, this clonotype turned up many times. This chain uses TRBV18 with TRBJ2-7; D might be TRBD2 (6 bases). Between the trimmed V and J ends, which lost 4 bases and 0 bases, there was a span of 13 bases. This CDR3 contains 15 residues. Germline V gene lookup returns CDR1 KGHSH and CDR2 LQKENI. This chain's CDR3 is CASSHSTSSSYEQYF. CDR3 coding DNA: TGTGCCAGCTCACACTCGACTAGTTCCTCCTACGAGCAGTACTTC. The entire variable domain, with the rest obtained from reference TRBV18 and TRBJ2-7, is as follows: NAGVMQNPRHLVRRRGQEARLRCSPMKGHSHVYWYRQLPEEGLKFMVYLQKENIIDESGMPKERFSAEFPKEGPSILRIQQVVRGDSAAYFCASSHSTSSSYEQYFGPGTRLTVT.

Ten or more counts support this clonotype. The V and J genes are TRBV6-1 and TRBJ2-5, with D possibly being TRBD1 (6 bases). The germline gives CDR1 MNHNS, CDR2 SASEGT. The CDR3 consists of 16 residues. The V and J ends lost 6 bases and 1 base respectively, with 18 bases between them. This chain's CDR3 is CASSRSGTRTQETQYF. DNA of the CDR3: TGTGCCAGCAGCCGTTCCGGGACACGAACCCAAGAGACCCAGTACTTC.

There are many counts of this clonotype. The chain links TRBV20-1 to TRBJ1-2, with 7 bases matching TRBD1. V lost 3 bases and J lost 2; bases outside the gene matches: 3. This CDR3 spans 13 amino acids. In germline, CDR1 is DFQATT, CDR2 SNEGSKA (reference sequence). The CDR3 spells CSARTGHNYGYTF. CDR3 coding DNA: TGCAGTGCTAGGACAGGGCACAACTATGGCTACACCTTC.

This clonotype was seen repeatedly, ten times or more. The chain is built from TRBV6-5 and TRBJ1-1, with D possibly matching TRBD1 (5 bases). Trimming removed 2 bases at V and 4 bases at J, with 17 bases between. Germline CDR1 reads MNHEY; CDR2 reads SVGAGI. The CDR3 is 16 residues long. The CDR3 is CASSYALSGKSTEAFF. In nucleotides, the CDR3 is TGTGCCAGCAGTTACGCACTTTCAGGGAAGAGCACTGAAGCTTTCTTT.

This clonotype showed up many times. The V call is TRBV12-3 or TRBV12-4, the J call TRBJ1-6; 8 nucleotides align to TRBD1. Trimming at V came to 5 bases and at J to 10 bases, leaving 13 bases not matched to a gene. The length of the CDR3 is 16 residues. CDR3 in amino acids: CASSRTGRVGRSPLHF. The CDR3 bases are TGTGCCAGCAGTCGGACAGGGCGCGTCGGTAGGTCACCCCTCCACTTT.

Comment on this clonotype: A much more abundant neighbour one base away suggests this may be a read error. The chain joins TRBV7-9 to TRBJ1-5; 9 bases fit TRBD1. Losses at the gene ends were 10 bases for V and 1 base for J; bases not matched to a gene: 11. Looked up from germline, CDR1 is SEHNR and CDR2 is FQNEAQ (reference sequence). CDR3 length equals 16 residues. This CDR3 reads CANSSTGGPSNQPQHF. The CDR3 nucleotides are TGTGCCAACAGTTCAACAGGGGGCCCCAGCAATCAGCCCCAGCATTTT.

In its sample, this clonotype was seen a few times. CDR3 in DNA: TGTGCCAGCAGGCAGGGCCCCCTCAATAGCAATCAGCCCCAGCATTTT. It codes for CASRQGPLNSNQPQHF. The chain is built from TRBV12-3 or TRBV12-4 and TRBJ1-5; the D gene is possibly TRBD1 (5 bases). The CDR3 spans 16 residues. Trimming took off 6 bases at V and 0 bases at J, with 15 bases between the two ends.

This clonotype occurred many times. This chain joins TRBV20-1 and TRBJ1-2; 7 positions match TRBD1. The ends lost 5 bases at V and 7 bases at J; junction bases unmatched: 7. The CDR3 is 12 residues long. Per the germline V gene, CDR1 is DFQATT and CDR2 is SNEGSKA (reference sequence). The CDR3 region has the DNA TGCAGTGCTTTCGACAGGGTCCGTGGCTACACCTTC. It yields the protein CSAFDRVRGYTF.

This clonotype was detected ten times or more. V and J are TRBV7-8 and TRBJ1-2; D remains ambiguous. The V and J ends lost 2 bases and 3 bases respectively, with 4 bases between them. CDR1 SGHVS and CDR2 FQNEAQ come from the germline V gene. This CDR3 spans 12 amino acids. The CDR3 sequence: CASSLLDYGYTF. DNA for the CDR3: TGTGCCAGCAGCTTACTTGACTATGGCTACACCTTC.

This clonotype was seen many times. This chain connects TRBV20-1 to TRBJ1-4, with a possible D match to TRBD1 (5 bases). Germline lookup yields CDR1 DFQATT and CDR2 SNEGSKA (reference sequence). CDR3 size: 13 residues. Trimming took off 8 bases at V and 7 bases at J, with 17 bases between the two ends. Here the CDR3 DNA reads TGCAGTTCCCGGTACCAGGGTGGTGAAAAACTGTTTTTT. Translation gives CSSRYQGGEKLFF.